The clone carrying this T cell receptor beta chain has more than one count but fewer than ten. J gave up 7 bases and V 3 bases, and 5 bases lay outside the gene matches. Germline loops: CDR1 KGHSH, CDR2 LQKENI. CDR3 length: 15 residues. The data were taken from a study of patients and donors after allogeneic stem cell transplantation. Via MiXCR, TCRdb re-called the RT-PCR reads, giving one row per CDR3 protein. Here the sample spans around 17,000 distinct CDR3 sequences, 27% being singletons. This chain uses TRBV18 with TRBJ1-6; 8 bases map to TRBD1. Sequencing was done on a sample of blood, either unsorted or a sorted T cell fraction (not recorded which). This TCR derives from a human donor who was either an allogeneic HSCT recipient or a stem cell or donor lymphocyte infusion donor (not recorded which). It is not recorded whose cells these are; they may come from a transplant donor. The DNA for the CDR3 is TGTGCCAGCTCACCTTGGACAGGGTTGAATTCACCCCTCCACTTT. It codes for CASSPWTGLNSPLHF.